The 27 T cell receptor beta chains below all came from one sample that was sequenced in a study of PD-L1 blockade in urothelial cancer. Time point denoted: pretreatment peripheral blood. Sequencing was performed with immunoSEQ multiplex PCR; in TCRdb, only in-frame clones are kept and a portion is missing. The sample holds more than 35,000 clones; approximately 86% are singletons and the top ten take approximately 16%. Sequencing was performed on PBMCs, taken around atezolizumab (anti-PD-L1) treatment. Source of these receptors: an elderly man with urothelial cancer.

Written as DNA, the CDR3 is TGTGCCAGCAGCGTACCGGAGACTAGCGGGAGTAAAACAGATACGCAGTATTTT. It codes for CASSVPETSGSKTDTQYF. This chain joins TRBV9 and TRBJ2-3; 12 bases are shared with TRBD2. J lost 3 bases, V lost 1 base, and 9 bases had no gene match. Germline values: CDR1 SGDLS, CDR2 YYNGEE. The CDR3 consists of 18 residues. The full variable domain, completed using reference TRBV9 and TRBJ2-3, is DSGVTQTPKHLITATGQRVTLRCSPRSGDLSVYWYQQSLDQGLQFLIQYYNGEERAKGNILERFSAQQFPDLHSELNLSSLELGDSALYFCASSVPETSGSKTDTQYFGPGTRLTVL.

Remarks on this clone: The same CDR3 arises from other DNA sequences in this sample as well. The chain employs TRBV5-1 and TRBJ2-2; 10 nucleotides agree with TRBD2. The germline CDR1 and CDR2 sequences are SGHRS and YFSETQ. The V segment lost 4 bases and the J segment 1 base; nucleotides outside the gene matches: 7. The CDR3 spans 17 residues. The CDR3 here is CASSATWTSGNTGELFF. CDR3 nucleotides: TGCGCCAGCAGCGCGACCTGGACTAGCGGGAACACCGGGGAGCTGTTTTTT.

J is TRBJ2-5 and V is TRBV6-5; 8 nucleotides agree with TRBD2. Germline lookup yields CDR1 MNHEY and CDR2 SVGAGI. The CDR3 is made up of 15 amino acids. V gave up 8 bases and J gave up 1 base; unmatched junction bases: 9. DNA for the CDR3: TGTGCCAGCGGGAGGTTAGCGGGACCCCAAGAGACCCAGTACTTC. Translated: CASGRLAGPQETQYF.

The V call is TRBV28, the J call TRBJ2-4; no firm D call. The CDR3 is 14 amino acids. V lost 3 bases and J lost 3, with 9 bases in between. Per germline, CDR1 MDHEN and CDR2 SYDVKM. The CDR3 DNA follows: TGTGCCAGCAGTTTGGCCCAGCGCAAAAACATTCAGTACTTC. Encoded protein: CASSLAQRKNIQYF.

V and J are TRBV27 and TRBJ2-3; possibly TRBD2 for D (5 bases). The ends were cut back, 2 bases at V and 0 bases at J, with 12 bases in the middle. The CDR3 spans 16 residues. In germline, CDR1 is MNHEY, CDR2 SMNVEV (reference sequence). CDR3 sequence: CASSLGRTGSTDTQYF. The DNA for the CDR3 is TGTGCCAGCAGTTTAGGACGGACGGGGAGCACAGATACGCAGTATTTT.

This clone was found once. The chain is built from TRBV25-1 and TRBJ1-1, with D tentatively TRBD1 (5 bases). V was shortened by 4 bases and J by 4 bases, with 10 bases between the two germline ends. The CDR3 is made up of 13 amino acids. Per germline, CDR1 MGHDK and CDR2 SYGVNS. The CDR3 loop is CASSVAGPTEAFF. As DNA, the CDR3 is TGTGCCAGCAGTGTCGCAGGGCCCACTGAAGCTTTCTTT. The entire variable domain, with the rest obtained from reference TRBV25-1 and TRBJ1-1, is as follows: EADIYQTPRYLVIGTGKKITLECSQTMGHDKMYWYQQDPGMELHLIHYSYGVNSTEKGDLSSESTVSRIRTEHFPLTLESARPSHTSQYLCASSVAGPTEAFFGQGTRLTVV.

The V and J genes are TRBV5-4 and TRBJ2-3; TRBD1 matches at 8 bases. Germline CDR1 SGHNT, CDR2 YYREEE (reference sequence). V lost 4 bases, J lost 1 base, and 8 bases stayed unmatched. The CDR3 sequence is 16 residues long. The CDR3: CASSPKTGGGTDTQYF. The DNA of the CDR3 is TGTGCCAGCAGCCCGAAAACAGGGGGTGGCACAGATACGCAGTATTTT.

The V and J genes are TRBV5-4 and TRBJ2-3; TRBD2 matches 15 bases. With V trimmed by 2 bases and J by 5 bases, 9 bases remained unmatched. Germline CDR1 and CDR2: SGHNT and YYREEE (reference sequence). The CDR3 is 18 amino acids. Here the CDR3 reads CASSFLVPGLAGGDTQYF. The CDR3 DNA sequence: TGTGCCAGCAGCTTCCTGGTACCGGGACTAGCGGGAGGAGATACGCAGTATTTT.

The DNA for the CDR3 is TGTGCCAGCAGTCAAAATGGACAGTCCTACGAGCAGTACTTC. The encoded protein is CASSQNGQSYEQYF. The chain carries TRBV6-6 and TRBJ2-7; weak D call: TRBD1 (6 bases). Germline CDR1 is MNHNY and CDR2 is SVGAGI (reference sequence). The CDR3 extends over 14 amino acids. Trimming removed 5 bases at V and 1 base at J, with 12 bases between.

V usage is TRBV25-1 and J usage is TRBJ1-2, with D perhaps TRBD1 (5 bases). Trimming left V 1 base short and J 8 bases short, with 8 bases between. The CDR3 sequence is 12 residues long. Germline V gene data show CDR1 as MGHDK and CDR2 as SYGVNS. The CDR3 DNA reads as TGTGCCAGCAGTGAATCTGGGGGGGGCTACACCTTC. Translating gives CASSESGGGYTF.

The chain carries TRBV5-1 and TRBJ2-6; D call uncertain. V lost 0 bases and J lost 0, with 7 bases in between. There are 16 residues in the CDR3. Germline assignment: CDR1 SGHRS and CDR2 YFSETQ. This chain's CDR3 is CASSLAVVSGANVLTF. CDR3 bases: TGCGCCAGCAGCTTGGCGGTCGTCTCTGGGGCCAACGTCCTGACTTTC.

CDR3 in DNA: TGTGCCGCCAGTAGTATACATCAGGGGGGTGATCAGCCCCAGCATTTT. This translates into CAASSIHQGGDQPQHF. The chain combines TRBV19 with TRBJ1-5; 7 nucleotides align to TRBD1. The CDR3 is 16 amino acids. J gave up 5 bases and V 11 bases, and 18 bases lay outside the gene matches. CDR1 is LNHDA and CDR2 is SQIVND in the germline V gene (reference sequence).

The CDR3 protein is CASSSGTGGRETQYF. The CDR3 nucleotides read TGTGCCAGCAGTTCCGGGACAGGGGGTAGAGAGACCCAGTACTTC. V and J are TRBV11-2 and TRBJ2-5; TRBD1 agrees at 11 bases. The CDR3 is 15 residues long. From germline, CDR1 is SGHAT and CDR2 FQNNGV. Trimming cost V 6 bases and J 4 bases; bases outside gene matches: 7.

The chain combines TRBV30 with TRBJ1-3; 9 bases are a match to TRBD1. This CDR3 is built from 17 residues. Unmatched junction bases numbered 11, after V lost 4 bases and J lost 1 base. From germline, CDR1 is GTSNPN and CDR2 SVGIG (reference sequence). CDR3 sequence: CAWNRGLLQLSGNTIYF. The CDR3 DNA is TGTGCCTGGAACAGGGGGCTCCTGCAGCTTTCTGGAAACACCATATATTTT.

The chain has TRBV6-5 and TRBJ1-4, with 7 bases fitting TRBD1. The CDR3 loop spans 15 amino acids. The V gene's germline CDR1 is MNHEY and CDR2 SVGAGI. Trimming at V came to 2 bases and at J to 5 bases, leaving 5 bases not matched to a gene. This chain's CDR3 is CASSYDRVSNEKLFF. The CDR3 coding sequence is TGTGCCAGCAGTTACGACAGGGTTTCAAATGAAAAACTGTTTTTT.

V usage is TRBV6-5 and J usage is TRBJ1-3, with D tentatively TRBD1 (5 bases). The germline CDR1 and CDR2 sequences are MNHEY and SVGAGI. This CDR3 has 15 amino acids. The ends were cut back, 5 bases at V and 0 bases at J, with 11 bases in the middle. The CDR3 DNA follows: TGTGCCAGCAGTCTGGGACTGCACTCTGGAAACACCATATATTTT. As protein: CASSLGLHSGNTIYF.

This rearrangement joins TRBV11-2 to TRBJ2-2, with a weak D call TRBD1 (6 bases). CDR3 size: 13 residues. Per germline, CDR1 SGHAT and CDR2 FQNNGV. V was shortened by 8 bases and J by 6 bases, with 13 bases between the two germline ends. In DNA, the CDR3 is TGTGCCAGCCAGGGCAGGGGAGCCGGGGAGCTGTTTTTT. It yields the protein CASQGRGAGELFF.

This clone was seen only a few times. The chain is built from TRBV21-1 and TRBJ1-2; the D call TRBD1 from the table was never checked on the DNA. TRBV21-1 is a pseudogene. The CDR3 length is 17 residues. The CDR3 sequence is CASSKDGTDLLDYGYTF. For the CDR3, the DNA is TGTGCCAGCAGCAAAGACGGGACAGACCTATTAGACTATGGCTACACCTTC.

In this sample, this clone turned up a few times. This chain connects TRBV10-3 to TRBJ2-7; D is possibly TRBD1 (5 bases). V was trimmed by 8 bases and J by 5 bases, leaving 16 bases between them. The CDR3 covers 13 residues. The germline gives CDR1 ENHRY, CDR2 SYGVKD. The CDR3 is CAIGFAGWDEQYF. The CDR3 nucleotides are TGTGCCATCGGGTTCGCAGGGTGGGACGAGCAGTACTTC.

The V call is TRBV30, the J call TRBJ2-1; TRBD2 agrees at 10 bases. V lost 2 bases, J lost 15 bases, and 10 bases stayed unmatched. This CDR3 spans 13 amino acids. CDR1 and CDR2 from the germline V gene are GTSNPN and SVGIG (reference sequence). The CDR3 DNA reads TGTGCCTGGAGTAGTACTAGCGGGGACCATCGGTTCTTC. This sequence encodes CAWSSTSGDHRFF.

The chain has TRBV19 and TRBJ1-5; no firm D call. The CDR3 has 15 residues. V gave up 0 bases and J gave up 7 bases, with 13 bases separating them. CDR1 is LNHDA, CDR2 SQIVND, per germline (reference sequence). CDR3 residues: CASSIDRAGSQPQHF. CDR3 in DNA: TGTGCCAGTAGTATAGATCGGGCGGGGTCCCAGCCCCAGCATTTT. The full variable domain, its missing parts supplied by reference TRBV19 and TRBJ1-5, is DGGITQSPKYLFRKEGQNVTLSCEQNLNHDAMYWYRQDPGQGLRLIYYSQIVNDFQKGDIAEGYSVSREKKESFPLTVTSAQKNPTAFYLCASSIDRAGSQPQHFGDGTRLSIL.

The chain combines TRBV5-6 with TRBJ2-1; 12 bases are a match to TRBD2. Trimming at V came to 0 bases and at J to 6 bases, leaving 13 bases not matched to a gene. Per germline, CDR1 SGHDT and CDR2 YYEEEE. This CDR3 has 19 residues. The CDR3 sequence is CASSLAMVLAGGPSNEQFF. In DNA form, the CDR3 reads TGTGCCAGCAGCTTGGCCATGGTCCTAGCGGGAGGGCCTTCCAATGAGCAGTTCTTC.

The V gene is TRBV6-1, the J gene TRBJ2-6, with D possibly TRBD2 on 5 matching bases. V lost 0 bases and J 0 bases, leaving 15 bases between the germline ends. CDR1 is MNHNS and CDR2 is SASEGT in the germline V gene. The CDR3 sequence is 19 residues long. The CDR3 DNA follows: TGTGCCAGCAGTGAAGCGGAGGAACAGAGTTTCTCTGGGGCCAACGTCCTGACTTTC. It yields the protein CASSEAEEQSFSGANVLTF.

The chain links TRBV29-1 to TRBJ1-2, with 7 bases fitting TRBD1. J was trimmed by 7 bases and V by 5 bases; bases with no gene match: 7. Germline-derived CDR1 and CDR2 are SQVTM and ANQGSEA. There are 12 residues in the CDR3. As DNA, the CDR3 is TGCAGCGTTCAGGGGGAGGCTATTGGCTACACCTTC. Encoded protein: CSVQGEAIGYTF.

The chain carries TRBV5-4 and TRBJ2-3; 11 bases are shared with TRBD2. There are 15 residues in the CDR3. V was clipped by 3 bases and J by 7 bases; unmatched bases: 7. The germline CDR1 and CDR2 sequences are SGHNT and YYREEE (reference sequence). The CDR3 loop reads CASSSGTSGDHTQYF. The CDR3 region has the DNA TGTGCCAGCAGCTCTGGGACTAGCGGCGATCATACGCAGTATTTT.

The chain has TRBV27 and TRBJ2-7, with D possibly being TRBD1 (6 bases). V gave up 7 bases and J gave up 1 base, with 17 bases separating them. Germline CDR1 MNHEY, CDR2 SMNVEV (reference sequence). The CDR3 is 15 residues long. The CDR3 sequence: CASTSSRGGSYEQYF. The CDR3 nucleotides read TGTGCCAGCACCTCCAGCCGAGGGGGATCCTACGAGCAGTACTTC.

In nucleotides, the CDR3 is TGTGCCAGCAGTTTGGACAGCTATAGCAATCAGCCCCAGCATTTT. This encodes CASSLDSYSNQPQHF. This chain links TRBV6-1 with TRBJ1-5; D may be TRBD1 (6 bases). This CDR3 contains 15 residues. Trimming cost V 5 bases and J 0 bases, with 11 bases left between them. CDR1 is MNHNS, CDR2 SASEGT, per germline.